A single sample gave rise to the 11 T cell receptor beta chains below, sequenced in a study of T cell responses to AZD1222 COVID-19 vaccine. Clones were read by immunoSEQ multiplex PCR, and TCRdb kept only the in-frame ones, dropping some. Its table records more than 110,000 clones. Input material: peripheral blood. These receptors all stem from an adult in good health.

This chain links TRBV5-4 with TRBJ2-7; 8 bases agree with TRBD1. Germline V gene sequence: CDR1 SGHNT, CDR2 YYREEE (reference sequence). Trimming removed 0 bases from V and 5 bases from J; junction bases left unmatched: 4. The CDR3 loop spans 14 amino acids. The CDR3 region is CASSLGTGFDEQYF. The DNA of the CDR3 is TGTGCCAGCAGCTTGGGGACAGGGTTCGACGAGCAGTACTTC.

The genes are TRBV4-3 and TRBJ2-3, with D possibly being TRBD1 (5 bases). The CDR3 consists of 17 residues. Germline V gene data show CDR1 as LGHNA and CDR2 as YSLEER. V was cut by 0 bases and J by 1 base, with 14 bases left in between. DNA of the CDR3: TGCGCCAGCAGCCAAGACGTCAGGGTTGATGGCACAGATACGCAGTATTTT. Protein: CASSQDVRVDGTDTQYF.

The chain carries TRBV25-1 and TRBJ1-5; D is perhaps TRBD1 (5 bases). This CDR3 comprises 15 residues. Germline V gene sequence: CDR1 MGHDK, CDR2 SYGVNS. V was cut by 3 bases and J by 3 bases, with 12 bases left in between. The CDR3 loop is CASSDGRGSNQPQHF. The CDR3 DNA is TGTGCCAGCAGTGACGGGAGGGGATCCAATCAGCCCCAGCATTTT.

The V call is TRBV7-3, the J call TRBJ2-1; 12 bases align to TRBD2. This CDR3 is built from 16 residues. The germline V gene encodes CDR1 SGHTA and CDR2 FQGTGA. The J segment lost 7 bases and the V segment lost 2 bases, leaving 6 bases of the junction unmatched. CDR3 protein: CASSLAASGGANEQFF. DNA of the CDR3: TGTGCCAGCAGCTTAGCGGCTAGCGGGGGGGCAAATGAGCAGTTCTTC.

The V and J genes are TRBV4-1 and TRBJ2-3; 7 positions match TRBD1. The CDR3 contains 17 residues. After removal of 4 bases from V and 1 base from J, the junction contained 11 bases not matched to a gene. Germline-derived CDR1 and CDR2 are MGHRA and YSYEKL. The CDR3 is CASSPGQIFWGTDTQYF. The CDR3 nucleotides read TGCGCCAGCAGCCCGGGACAGATTTTTTGGGGCACAGATACGCAGTATTTT.

The chain recombines TRBV30 with TRBJ1-6; weak D call: TRBD1 (5 bases). Germline-derived CDR1 and CDR2 are GTSNPN and SVGIG (reference sequence). Trimming took off 4 bases at V and 10 bases at J, with 23 bases between the two ends. The CDR3 has 16 residues. The CDR3 DNA sequence: TGTGCCTGGAACTCCCCGGGGGTTAGGCAGAGGTCACCCCTCCACTTT. Its protein is CAWNSPGVRQRSPLHF. Drawing the rest from reference TRBV30 and TRBJ1-6, the complete variable domain is SQTIHQWPATLVQPVGSPLSLECTVEGTSNPNLYWYRQAAGRGLQLLFYSVGIGQISSEVPQNLSASRPQDRQFILSSKKLLLSDSGFYLCAWNSPGVRQRSPLHFGNGTRLTVT.

This chain uses TRBV5-6 with TRBJ1-2, with D possibly matching TRBD1 (5 bases). The germline V and J ends were trimmed by 0 bases and 0 bases, with 18 bases remaining between them. CDR3 length equals 18 residues. The germline V gene encodes CDR1 SGHDT and CDR2 YYEEEE. The chain's CDR3 is CASSLAGPGGSANYGYTF. The CDR3 region has the DNA TGTGCCAGCAGCTTGGCCGGCCCCGGGGGATCAGCTAACTATGGCTACACCTTC.

The chain uses TRBV11-3 and TRBJ2-7; perhaps TRBD2 as D (7 bases). The germline CDR1 and CDR2 sequences are SGHNT and YENEEA. The CDR3 has 14 residues. V was cut by 2 bases and J by 4 bases, with 12 bases left in between. DNA for the CDR3: TGTGCCAGCAGCTTATCCGGGGGGCAGTACGAGCAGTACTTC. Translating it yields CASSLSGGQYEQYF.

V and J are TRBV10-3 and TRBJ2-1; 10 positions match TRBD1. The CDR3 runs to 13 residues. The V gene's germline CDR1 is ENHRY and CDR2 SYGVKD. The trim removed 10 bases at V and 3 bases at J, leaving 3 bases unmatched. This CDR3 reads CATWDRGYNEQFF. The DNA for the CDR3 is TGTGCCACCTGGGACAGGGGCTACAATGAGCAGTTCTTC.

This rearrangement joins TRBV18 to TRBJ2-7, with TRBD2 matching 7 bases. Trimming cost V 5 bases and J 4 bases; bases outside gene matches: 8. The CDR3 consists of 14 residues. Germline CDR1 KGHSH, CDR2 LQKENI. The CDR3 region is CASSARGVGYEQYF. In DNA, the CDR3 is TGTGCCAGCTCAGCACGGGGGGTCGGGTACGAGCAGTACTTC.

The chain joins TRBV15 to TRBJ1-4; the D is unclear. The CDR3 covers 16 residues. Germline CDR1 LNHNV, CDR2 YYDKDF (reference sequence). V was shortened by 2 bases and J by 0 bases, with 10 bases between the two germline ends. The CDR3 spells CATSRRTRATNEKLFF. In DNA form, the CDR3 reads TGTGCCACCAGCAGACGCACAAGGGCAACTAATGAAAAACTGTTTTTT.